This TCR beta chain was documented in a study of blood T cell repertoires in COVID-19. Study-level information: Samples taken during acute and convalescent COVID-19 were collected in the United States, Italy and Spain.

Germline V gene lookup returns CDR1 SGHRS and CDR2 YFSETQ. V was clipped by 0 bases and J by 2 bases, with 8 bases between them. The CDR3 spans 14 residues. Repertoires were generated with immunoSEQ multiplex PCR, while TCRdb's copy carries only in-frame clones and drops some. The data show 150,000 to 200,000 clones, around 82% seen once. This TCR was sampled from a man aged 60 to 69 with active or convalescent COVID-19. The rearrangement uses TRBV5-1 and TRBJ1-1; D not certain. Specimen: peripheral blood. CDR3 sequence: CASSLVGGNTEAFF. In DNA, the CDR3 is TGCGCCAGCAGCTTGGTGGGAGGAAACACTGAAGCTTTCTTT.